The T cell receptor (beta chain) described here comes from a study of technical replicates of blood from four donors. Germline lookup yields CDR1 SNHLY and CDR2 FYNNEI. This CDR3 region has 13 residues. Trimming left V 5 bases short and J 10 bases short, with 15 bases between. Clones were read by immunoSEQ multiplex PCR, and TCRdb kept only the in-frame ones, dropping some. The data show 59,000 or so clones, about 93% seen once. This sequence was found in a human donor in good health. Some clones in this sample may be carry-over from other donors' samples. The rearrangement joins TRBV2 to TRBJ2-1; a possible D gene is TRBD2 (6 bases). The sample was PBMCs. CDR3 sequence (DNA): TGTGCCAGCAGTCTCGGGCGGGATAACGAGCAGTTCTTC. Protein sequence: CASSLGRDNEQFF. The full variable domain, rest sourced from reference TRBV2 and TRBJ2-1, is EPEVTQTPSHQVTQMGQEVILRCVPISNHLYFYWYRQILGQKVEFLVSFYNNEISEKSEIFDDQFSVERPDGSNFTLKIRSTKLEDSAMYFCASSLGRDNEQFFGPGTRLTVL.